The 22 T cell receptor beta chains presented below share a single source sample, sequenced in a study of PD-L1 blockade in urothelial cancer (dated by TCRdb to the late 2010s). This sample's time point label indicates: peripheral blood 6 weeks after treatment start. The library was built by means of the immunoSEQ multiplex PCR assay. Held by TCRdb, this immuneACCESS table contains in-frame sequences only and omits some clones. Under half of the omission traces to an unresolved V gene where checked; the cause of the rest is unknown. The table for this sample lists roughly 120,000 clones; under 95% of them were counted only once. The ten largest account for approximately 3.5% of the sample. Here the sequenced sample was PBMCs, taken around atezolizumab (anti-PD-L1) treatment. These receptors all come from a man aged 55 to 70 with urothelial cancer.

V gene TRBV13 combines with J gene TRBJ2-2; 8 bases line up with TRBD2. CDR1 PRHDT and CDR2 FYEKMQ come from the germline V gene (reference sequence). The CDR3 contains 15 residues. V was pared by 8 bases and J by 0 bases, with 5 bases of the junction left unmatched. The CDR3 is CASRETSANTGELFF. The CDR3 nucleotides read TGTGCCAGCCGTGAGACTAGCGCGAACACCGGGGAGCTGTTTTTT.

The chain has TRBV6-4 and TRBJ1-3; no clear D. CDR1 and CDR2 (germline): MRHNA, SNTAGT. The CDR3 is 15 residues long. Trimming stripped 8 bases from V and 4 bases from J, with 18 bases between. CDR3 DNA: TGTGCCAGCGGGGTCGAGACGACGGGGGGAAACACCATATATTTT. Its protein is CASGVETTGGNTIYF.

This chain uses TRBV19 with TRBJ2-1; D might be TRBD2 (6 bases). Deletions cut 3 bases from V and 7 bases from J, with 13 bases between. In germline, CDR1 is LNHDA, CDR2 SQIVND (reference sequence). The length of the CDR3 is 14 residues. DNA of the CDR3: TGTGCCAGTAGTATCTCGGGACTCTCAAATGAGCAGTTCTTC. This sequence encodes CASSISGLSNEQFF.

This clone is a singleton in its sample. The CDR3 region has the DNA TGTGCCAGCAGCTTCGGTCAGAGGGAAAAACTGTTTTTT. This gives the protein CASSFGQREKLFF. The rearrangement uses TRBV7-2 and TRBJ1-4; D call uncertain. Trimming stripped 3 bases from V and 8 bases from J, with 10 bases between. Germline V lookup: CDR1 SGHTA, CDR2 FQGNSA. The CDR3 runs 13 residues.

This clone occurred a few times. This rearrangement joins TRBV5-4 to TRBJ2-7, with D tentatively TRBD1 (6 bases). Per the germline V gene, CDR1 is SGHNT and CDR2 is YYREEE (reference sequence). V was trimmed by 0 bases and J by 1 base, leaving 11 bases between them. This CDR3 is built from 15 residues. CDR3 sequence reads: CASSLGRGESYEQYF. CDR3 DNA sequence: TGTGCCAGCAGCTTGGGCAGGGGAGAATCCTACGAGCAGTACTTC. Full variable domain (missing parts from reference TRBV5-4 and TRBJ2-7): ETGVTQSPTHLIKTRGQQVTLRCSSQSGHNTVSWYQQALGQGPQFIFQYYREEENGRGNFPPRFSGLQFPNYSSELNVNALELDDSALYLCASSLGRGESYEQYFGPGTRLTVT.

V usage is TRBV7-6 and J usage is TRBJ1-6; D ambiguous. Trimming cost V 1 base and J 7 bases, with 14 bases left between them. Germline V gene lookup returns CDR1 SGHVS and CDR2 FNYEAQ. The CDR3 runs to 16 residues. The CDR3 DNA sequence: TGTGCCAGCAGCTTAGACCCGGGAGCATTGAATTCACCCCTCCACTTT. Encoded protein: CASSLDPGALNSPLHF.

This chain connects TRBV19 to TRBJ1-2; D is undetermined. This CDR3 is built from 13 residues. The V gene's germline CDR1 is LNHDA and CDR2 SQIVND (reference sequence). V was shortened by 1 base and J by 3 bases, with 6 bases between the two germline ends. This CDR3 reads CASSIGGHYGYTF. CDR3 in DNA: TGTGCCAGTAGTATAGGAGGGCACTATGGCTACACCTTC.

This chain's CDR3 is CASSSTTHIAGPIDYEQFF. CDR3 coding DNA: TGTGCCAGCAGCTCCACGACACATATAGCGGGGCCCATCGATTATGAGCAGTTCTTC. V usage is TRBV13 and J usage is TRBJ2-1; 8 bases match TRBD2. Per germline, CDR1 PRHDT and CDR2 FYEKMQ (reference sequence). Trimming at V came to 4 bases and at J to 8 bases, leaving 22 bases not matched to a gene. CDR3 length equals 19 residues.

The V call is TRBV27, the J call TRBJ2-3, with TRBD2 matching over 7 bases. There are 15 residues in the CDR3. The V segment lost 8 bases and the J segment 5 bases; nucleotides outside the gene matches: 13. Germline V gene lookup returns CDR1 MNHEY and CDR2 SMNVEV (reference sequence). CDR3 in DNA: TGTGCCAGCGGGAGAGCGGGGAGGGTGGAAGATACGCAGTATTTT. Amino acid sequence: CASGRAGRVEDTQYF.

This clone turned up a few times. This chain uses TRBV7-2 with TRBJ1-4; 7 positions agree with TRBD1. The CDR3 extends over 15 amino acids. Germline trimming cut 0 bases from V and 7 bases from J; bases unmatched to any gene: 5. Germline assignment: CDR1 SGHTA and CDR2 FQGNSA. This CDR3 reads CASSLAGQGGEKLFF. DNA for the CDR3: TGTGCCAGCAGCTTAGCAGGGCAGGGGGGTGAAAAACTGTTTTTT.

In this sample, this clone turned up once. The rearrangement links TRBV19 to TRBJ2-3, with TRBD1 matching over 8 bases. Per the germline V gene, CDR1 is LNHDA and CDR2 is SQIVND (reference sequence). The CDR3 covers 14 residues. V lost 7 bases and J lost 5; bases outside the gene matches: 8. The CDR3 DNA is TGTGCCAGTAAAGGACAGGGCGGGCGAGATACGCAGTATTTT. It specifies CASKGQGGRDTQYF.

V usage is TRBV10-1 and J usage is TRBJ2-1; TRBD2 aligns across 7 bases. Germline lookup yields CDR1 WNHNN and CDR2 SYGVQD (reference sequence). The CDR3 is 14 residues long. V lost 4 bases and J lost 6; bases outside the gene matches: 6. The CDR3 bases are TGCGCCAGCAGTGCTGGCGGGAGCCCCAATGAGCAGTTCTTC. Its protein product is CASSAGGSPNEQFF.

This chain uses TRBV25-1 with TRBJ1-1, with 10 positions matching TRBD1. CDR1 is MGHDK and CDR2 is SYGVNS in the germline V gene. This CDR3 has 12 amino acids. The J segment lost 10 bases and the V segment lost 6 bases, leaving 5 bases of the junction unmatched. CDR3 nucleotides: TGTGCCAGCAGCCCCGGACAGGGGGGAGCTTTCTTT. This encodes CASSPGQGGAFF.

V and J are TRBV12-5 and TRBJ1-2; D is uncertain. Trimming cost V 1 base and J 9 bases, with 9 bases left between them. Germline lookup yields CDR1 LGHNT and CDR2 FRNRAP. CDR3 length: 12 amino acids. CDR3 sequence: CASGLDVQCYTF. The DNA of the CDR3 is TGTGCTAGTGGTTTGGACGTACAGTGCTACACCTTC.

The rearrangement links TRBV5-1 to TRBJ1-1; no clear D gene. There are 11 residues in the CDR3. The germline V and J ends were trimmed by 4 bases and 2 bases, with 3 bases remaining between them. Germline V gene data show CDR1 as SGHRS and CDR2 as YFSETQ. The DNA of the CDR3 is TGCGCCAGCAGCCTAAACACTGAAGCTTTCTTT. This encodes CASSLNTEAFF. The entire variable domain, with the rest obtained from reference TRBV5-1 and TRBJ1-1, is as follows: KAGVTQTPRYLIKTRGQQVTLSCSPISGHRSVSWYQQTPGQGLQFLFEYFSETQRNKGNFPGRFSGRQFSNSRSEMNVSTLELGDSALYLCASSLNTEAFFGQGTRLTVV.

This clone was recorded only once. The chain couples TRBV29-1 to TRBJ2-3, with D possibly being TRBD2 (6 bases). There are 14 residues in the CDR3. V lost 1 base and J lost 3, with 11 bases in between. Germline CDR1 SQVTM, CDR2 ANQGSEA. DNA for the CDR3: TGCAGCGTTGAAGGTAGCGGAGGGACAGATACGCAGTATTTT. Protein: CSVEGSGGTDTQYF.

V usage is TRBV19 and J usage is TRBJ2-7; TRBD2 matches 9 bases. Germline CDR1 LNHDA, CDR2 SQIVND (reference sequence). With V trimmed by 7 bases and J by 2 bases, 6 bases remained unmatched. The CDR3 has 14 residues. The CDR3 protein is CASMRAGGPYEQYF. CDR3 bases: TGTGCCAGTATGAGAGCGGGAGGTCCCTACGAGCAGTACTTC.

The chain employs TRBV7-2 and TRBJ1-2; D is unclear. V was pared by 6 bases and J by 0 bases, with 17 bases between. The CDR3 runs to 16 residues. Germline V gene data show CDR1 as SGHTA and CDR2 as FQGNSA. This chain's CDR3 is CASRSGPQRANYGYTF. Written as DNA, the CDR3 is TGTGCCAGCAGGAGCGGGCCACAAAGAGCTAACTATGGCTACACCTTC.

In this sample, this clone turned up once. The gene calls are TRBV18 and TRBJ2-7, with D tentatively TRBD1 (5 bases). The germline CDR1 and CDR2 sequences are KGHSH and LQKENI. Trimming removed 3 bases from V and 5 bases from J, with 14 bases in between. The CDR3 runs to 14 residues. CDR3 in amino acids: CASSPGGQAHEQYF. CDR3 nucleotides: TGTGCCAGCTCACCGGGCGGACAAGCCCACGAGCAGTACTTC.

The genes are TRBV5-5 and TRBJ2-7; D is undetermined. The CDR3 runs 13 residues. V was trimmed by 1 base and J by 4 bases, leaving 9 bases between them. Germline values: CDR1 SGHKS, CDR2 YYEKEE (reference sequence). DNA of the CDR3: TGTGCCAGCAGCTTGCGTTCTCTGTACGAGCAGTACTTC. Translating gives CASSLRSLYEQYF.

This rearrangement joins TRBV19 to TRBJ2-1; D is unresolved. V lost 5 bases, J lost 0 bases, and 14 bases lay in between. Germline V CDR1 and CDR2: LNHDA, SQIVND (reference sequence). The CDR3 extends over 16 amino acids. CDR3 sequence: CASSLLESSSYNEQFF. Here the CDR3 DNA reads TGTGCCAGTAGTCTCCTTGAGAGTAGCTCCTACAATGAGCAGTTCTTC.

The rearrangement links TRBV6-5 to TRBJ1-6, with D possibly TRBD1 on 5 matching bases. V was shortened by 6 bases and J by 9 bases, with 12 bases between the two germline ends. The CDR3 length is 13 residues. Germline V gives CDR1 MNHEY, CDR2 SVGAGI. The CDR3 spells CASSPGFGSPLHF. CDR3 bases: TGTGCCAGCAGCCCAGGGTTCGGTTCACCCCTCCACTTT.